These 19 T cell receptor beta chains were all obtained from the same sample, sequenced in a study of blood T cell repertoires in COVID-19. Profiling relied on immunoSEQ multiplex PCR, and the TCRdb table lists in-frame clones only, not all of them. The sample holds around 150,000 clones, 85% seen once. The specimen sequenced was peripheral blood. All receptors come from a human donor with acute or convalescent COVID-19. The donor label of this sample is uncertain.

CDR3: CASSAAGQNNSPLHF. CDR3 bases: TGTGCCAGCAGCGCGGCTGGACAGAATAATTCACCCCTCCACTTT. The chain couples TRBV9 to TRBJ1-6; D might be TRBD1 (6 bases). Deletions cut 3 bases from V and 5 bases from J, with 12 bases between. The CDR3 sequence is 15 residues long. The V gene's germline CDR1 is SGDLS and CDR2 YYNGEE. The full variable domain, its missing parts supplied by reference TRBV9 and TRBJ1-6, is DSGVTQTPKHLITATGQRVTLRCSPRSGDLSVYWYQQSLDQGLQFLIQYYNGEERAKGNILERFSAQQFPDLHSELNLSSLELGDSALYFCASSAAGQNNSPLHFGNGTRLTVT.

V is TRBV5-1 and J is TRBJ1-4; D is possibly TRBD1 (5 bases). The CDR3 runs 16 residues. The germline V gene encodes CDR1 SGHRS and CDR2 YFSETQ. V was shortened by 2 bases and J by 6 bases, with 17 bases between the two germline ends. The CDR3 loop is CASSLFWDPGDEKLFF. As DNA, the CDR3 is TGCGCCAGCAGCTTATTTTGGGACCCGGGGGATGAAAAACTGTTTTTT.

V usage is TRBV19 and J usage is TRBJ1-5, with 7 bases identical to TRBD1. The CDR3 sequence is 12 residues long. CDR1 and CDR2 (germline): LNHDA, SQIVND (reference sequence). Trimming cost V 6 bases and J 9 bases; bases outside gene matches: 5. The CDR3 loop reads CASRSGGGPQHF. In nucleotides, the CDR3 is TGTGCCAGTAGATCAGGGGGTGGGCCCCAGCATTTT.

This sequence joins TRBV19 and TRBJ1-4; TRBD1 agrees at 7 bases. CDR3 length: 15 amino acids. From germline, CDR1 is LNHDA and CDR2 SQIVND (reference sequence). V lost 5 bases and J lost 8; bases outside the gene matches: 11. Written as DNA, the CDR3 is TGTGCCAGTAGTTGGAGGGACAGATCGCCAGAAAAACTGTTTTTT. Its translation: CASSWRDRSPEKLFF.

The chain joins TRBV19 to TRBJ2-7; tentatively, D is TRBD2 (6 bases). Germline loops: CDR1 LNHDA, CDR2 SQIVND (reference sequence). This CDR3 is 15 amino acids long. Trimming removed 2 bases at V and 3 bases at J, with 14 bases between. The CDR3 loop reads CASSITRRRDYEQYF. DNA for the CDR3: TGTGCCAGTAGTATAACGAGGAGGAGGGACTACGAGCAGTACTTC.

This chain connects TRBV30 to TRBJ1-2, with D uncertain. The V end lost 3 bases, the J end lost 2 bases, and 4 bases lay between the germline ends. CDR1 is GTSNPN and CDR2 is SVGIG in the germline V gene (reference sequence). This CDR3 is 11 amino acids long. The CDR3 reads CAWSGNYGYTF. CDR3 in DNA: TGTGCCTGGAGCGGGAACTATGGCTACACCTTC.

CDR3 bases: TGTGCCAGCAGTCTCCGGGATCCTCGTAAAGTAAGATTTAATTCACCCCTCCACTTT. It translates to CASSLRDPRKVRFNSPLHF. The gene calls are TRBV27 and TRBJ1-6; D unresolved. Per germline, CDR1 MNHEY and CDR2 SMNVEV (reference sequence). Between the trimmed V and J ends, which lost 5 bases and 6 bases, there was a span of 26 bases. There are 19 residues in the CDR3.

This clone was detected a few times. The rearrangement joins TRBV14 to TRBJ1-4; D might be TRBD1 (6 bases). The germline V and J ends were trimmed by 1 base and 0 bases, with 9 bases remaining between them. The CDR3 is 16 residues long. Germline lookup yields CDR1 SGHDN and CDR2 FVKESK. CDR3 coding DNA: TGTGCCAGCAGCCAAGTGCACAGGGCAACTAATGAAAAACTGTTTTTT. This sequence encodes CASSQVHRATNEKLFF.

The DNA for the CDR3 is TGTGCCAGCAGCGTAGGGTTAGAATCCCCCAATGAGCAGTTCTTC. Its translation: CASSVGLESPNEQFF. This chain links TRBV9 with TRBJ2-1; D is uncertain. V was clipped by 0 bases and J by 6 bases, with 13 bases between them. CDR1 is SGDLS, CDR2 YYNGEE, per germline. The length of the CDR3 is 15 residues.

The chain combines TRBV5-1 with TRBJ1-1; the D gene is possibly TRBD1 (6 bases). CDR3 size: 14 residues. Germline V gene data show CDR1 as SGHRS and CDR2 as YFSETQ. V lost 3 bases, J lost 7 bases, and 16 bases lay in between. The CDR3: CASSSGSLDSEAFF. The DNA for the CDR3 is TGCGCCAGCAGCTCCGGATCCCTGGACAGTGAAGCTTTCTTT.

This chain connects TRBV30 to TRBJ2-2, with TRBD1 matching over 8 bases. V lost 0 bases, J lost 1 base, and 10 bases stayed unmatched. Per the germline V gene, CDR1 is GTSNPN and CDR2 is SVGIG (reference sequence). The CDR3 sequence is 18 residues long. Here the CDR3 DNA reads TGTGCCTGGAGTGTACTAGCAGGGGGCGCTGAGAACACCGGGGAGCTGTTTTTT. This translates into CAWSVLAGGAENTGELFF. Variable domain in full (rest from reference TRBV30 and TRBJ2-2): SQTIHQWPATLVQPVGSPLSLECTVEGTSNPNLYWYRQAAGRGLQLLFYSVGIGQISSEVPQNLSASRPQDRQFILSSKKLLLSDSGFYLCAWSVLAGGAENTGELFFGEGSRLTVL.

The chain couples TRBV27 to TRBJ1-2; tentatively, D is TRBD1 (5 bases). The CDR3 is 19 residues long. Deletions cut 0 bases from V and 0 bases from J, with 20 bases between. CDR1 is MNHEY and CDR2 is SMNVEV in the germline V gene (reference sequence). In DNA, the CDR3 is TGTGCCAGCAGTTTATCGATCCAGACAGTGGGCTCGGCTAACTATGGCTACACCTTC. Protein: CASSLSIQTVGSANYGYTF.

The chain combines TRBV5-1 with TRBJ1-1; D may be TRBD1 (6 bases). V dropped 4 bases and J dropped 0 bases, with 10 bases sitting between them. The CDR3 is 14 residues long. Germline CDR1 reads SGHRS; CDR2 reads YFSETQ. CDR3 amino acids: CASSQQGLNTEAFF. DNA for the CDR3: TGCGCCAGCAGCCAACAGGGTCTGAACACTGAAGCTTTCTTT.

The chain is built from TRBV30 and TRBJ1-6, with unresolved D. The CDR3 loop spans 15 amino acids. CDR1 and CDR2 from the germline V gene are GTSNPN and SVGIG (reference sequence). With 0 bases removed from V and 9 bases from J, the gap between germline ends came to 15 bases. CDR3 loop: CAWSVPSARGSPLHF. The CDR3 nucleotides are TGTGCCTGGAGTGTACCGTCCGCAAGAGGTTCACCCCTCCACTTT.

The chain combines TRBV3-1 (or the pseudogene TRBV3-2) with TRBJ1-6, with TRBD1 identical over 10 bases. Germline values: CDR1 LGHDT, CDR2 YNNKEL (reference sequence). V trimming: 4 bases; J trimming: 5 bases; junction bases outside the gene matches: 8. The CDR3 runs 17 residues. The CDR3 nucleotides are TGTGCCAGCAGCCCAGGGGGACAGGGGCTGAATAATTCACCCCTCCACTTT. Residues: CASSPGGQGLNNSPLHF.

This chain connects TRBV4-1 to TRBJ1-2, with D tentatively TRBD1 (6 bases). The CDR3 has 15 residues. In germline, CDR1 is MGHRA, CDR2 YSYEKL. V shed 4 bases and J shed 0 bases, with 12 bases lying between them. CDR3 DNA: TGCGCCAGCAGCCCACGGGGGGCAGCTAACTATGGCTACACCTTC. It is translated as CASSPRGAANYGYTF.

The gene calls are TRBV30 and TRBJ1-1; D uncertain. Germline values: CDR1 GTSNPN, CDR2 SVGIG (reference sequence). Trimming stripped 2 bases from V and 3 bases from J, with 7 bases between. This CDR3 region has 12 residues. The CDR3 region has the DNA TGTGCCTGGAGTAACGGGGACACTGAAGCTTTCTTT. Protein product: CAWSNGDTEAFF. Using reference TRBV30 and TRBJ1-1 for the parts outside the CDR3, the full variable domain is SQTIHQWPATLVQPVGSPLSLECTVEGTSNPNLYWYRQAAGRGLQLLFYSVGIGQISSEVPQNLSASRPQDRQFILSSKKLLLSDSGFYLCAWSNGDTEAFFGQGTRLTVV.

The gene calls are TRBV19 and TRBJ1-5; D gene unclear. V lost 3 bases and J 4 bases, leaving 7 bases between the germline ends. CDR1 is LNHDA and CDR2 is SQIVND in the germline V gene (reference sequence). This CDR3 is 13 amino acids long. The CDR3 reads CASSIQTNQPQHF. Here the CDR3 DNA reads TGTGCCAGTAGTATCCAAACAAATCAGCCCCAGCATTTT.

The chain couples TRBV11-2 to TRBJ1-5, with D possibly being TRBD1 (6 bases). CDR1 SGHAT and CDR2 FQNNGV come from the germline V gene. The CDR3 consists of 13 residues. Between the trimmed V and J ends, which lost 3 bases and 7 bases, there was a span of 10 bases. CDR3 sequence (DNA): TGTGCCAGCAGCTTTGCTAGGGGGCAGCCCCAGCATTTT. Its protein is CASSFARGQPQHF.